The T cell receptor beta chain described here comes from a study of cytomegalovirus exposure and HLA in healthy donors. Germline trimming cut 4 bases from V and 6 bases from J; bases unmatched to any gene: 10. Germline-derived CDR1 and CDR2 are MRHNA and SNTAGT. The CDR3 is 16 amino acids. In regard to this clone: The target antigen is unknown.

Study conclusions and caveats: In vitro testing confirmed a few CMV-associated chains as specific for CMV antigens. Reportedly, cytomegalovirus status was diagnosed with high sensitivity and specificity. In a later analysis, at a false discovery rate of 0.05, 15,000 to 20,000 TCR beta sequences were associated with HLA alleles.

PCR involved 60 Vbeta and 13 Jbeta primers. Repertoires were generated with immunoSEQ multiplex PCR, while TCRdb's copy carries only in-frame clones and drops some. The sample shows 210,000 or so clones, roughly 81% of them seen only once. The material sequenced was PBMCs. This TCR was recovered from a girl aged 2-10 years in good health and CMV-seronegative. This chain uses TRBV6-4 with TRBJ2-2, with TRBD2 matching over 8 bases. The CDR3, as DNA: TGTGCCAGCAGTGTACACGGGGGGGCCTTGGCCGGGGAGCTGTTTTTT. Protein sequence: CASSVHGGALAGELFF.